This T cell receptor (beta chain) is drawn from a study of blood T cells in healthy people across ages. About the research overall: Researchers report that template switching captured about one barcoded beta molecule per two T cells. Whole-study results and caveats: Because donor CMV status was unknown, expanded clonotype changes were possibly confounded. Both naive CD4+ cell counts and diversity were greater in long-lived donors than in aged donors.

Remarks on this clonotype: What it binds is not known.

The CDR3 is 14 residues long. In germline, CDR1 is SGHTA, CDR2 FQGNSA. V was trimmed by 7 bases and J by 2 bases, leaving 15 bases between them. The use of a sample-barcoded 5' primer and a J-beta primer mix characterized a second PCR of roughly 7 to 11 cycles. Every cDNA molecule bore a tag from a template-switch adaptor containing 12 random nucleotides. One entry per CDR3 protein results from TCRdb running MiXCR on the 5' RACE reads. The table shows 980,000 or so distinct CDR3 sequences, with 40% to 60% occurring only once. The source of this sequence is a man aged 25-45 years in good health. The chain carries TRBV7-2 and TRBJ2-7; D may be TRBD1 (5 bases). Source material: blood. In nucleotides, the CDR3 is TGTGCCAGCACCACCCAGGGTCCCGCCTACGAGCAGTACTTC. Its protein is CASTTQGPAYEQYF.